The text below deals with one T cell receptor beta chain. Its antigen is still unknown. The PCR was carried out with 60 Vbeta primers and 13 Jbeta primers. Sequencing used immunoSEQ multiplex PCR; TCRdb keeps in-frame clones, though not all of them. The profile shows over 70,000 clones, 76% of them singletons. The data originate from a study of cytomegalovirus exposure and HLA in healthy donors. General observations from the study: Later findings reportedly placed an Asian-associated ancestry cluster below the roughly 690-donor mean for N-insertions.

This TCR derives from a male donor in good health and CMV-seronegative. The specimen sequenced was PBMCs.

The DNA for the CDR3 is TGTGCCAGCAGCCATTGGGCGACGGGAGGTTTTATGGGCTACACCTTC. Translated, it gives CASSHWATGGFMGYTF. The chain employs TRBV14 and TRBJ1-2; D not certain. Germline CDR1 is SGHDN and CDR2 is FVKESK. The length of the CDR3 is 16 residues. V shed 3 bases and J shed 8 bases, with 22 bases lying between them.